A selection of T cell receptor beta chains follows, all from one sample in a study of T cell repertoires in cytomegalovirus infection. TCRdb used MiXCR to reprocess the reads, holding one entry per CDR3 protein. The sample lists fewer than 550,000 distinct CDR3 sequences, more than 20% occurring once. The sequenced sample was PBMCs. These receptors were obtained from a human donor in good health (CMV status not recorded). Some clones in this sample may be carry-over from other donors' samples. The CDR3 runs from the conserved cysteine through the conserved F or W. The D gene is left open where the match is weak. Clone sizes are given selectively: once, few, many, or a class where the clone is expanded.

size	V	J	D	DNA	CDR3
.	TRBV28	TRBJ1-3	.	TGTGCCAGCAGCCCCGGGAGCGTCGGAAACACCATATATTTT	CASSPGSVGNTIYF
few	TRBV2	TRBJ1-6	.	TGTGCCAGCAGATCTCCCGGGGTTGAGAGGTCACCCCTCCACTTT	CASRSPGVERSPLHF
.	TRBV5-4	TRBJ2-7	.	TGTGCCAGCAGCGGGGTCGGGGTAAACGAGCAGTACTTC	CASSGVGVNEQYF
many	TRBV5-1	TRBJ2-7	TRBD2	TGCGCCAGCAGCTCCGGGACTAGCGGGAGAAGTCCGGACGAGCAGTACTTC	CASSSGTSGRSPDEQYF
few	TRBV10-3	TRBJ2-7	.	TGTGCCATCAGGAGGAGACAGTACGACGAGCAGTACTTC	CAIRRRQYDEQYF
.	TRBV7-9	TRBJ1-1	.	TGTGCCAGCAGCTTAGCGGTCTACGAGTCACCAGCTTTCTTT	CASSLAVYESPAFF
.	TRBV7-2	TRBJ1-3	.	TGTGCCAGCAGCTTAGGACAGAGAACCTCTGGAAACACCATATATTTT	CASSLGQRTSGNTIYF
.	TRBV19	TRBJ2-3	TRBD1	TGTGCCAGTAGTATTGGGACAGCTCGGTATTTT	CASSIGTARYF
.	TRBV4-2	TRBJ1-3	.	TGTGCCAGCAGCCAAGATAGCGGGGTTGGAAACACCATATATTTT	CASSQDSGVGNTIYF
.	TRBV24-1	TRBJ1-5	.	TGTGCCACTCAACCTGGGGGGCTTAATCAGCCCCAGCATTTT	CATQPGGLNQPQHF
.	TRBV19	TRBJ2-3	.	TGTGCCAGTAGTATAGGCCGGAGGGGGCGGGACGGAGATACGCAGTATTTT	CASSIGRRGRDGDTQYF
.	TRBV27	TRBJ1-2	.	TGTGCCAGCAGTTTATCCCCCCAGTTTGGCTACACCTTC	CASSLSPQFGYTF
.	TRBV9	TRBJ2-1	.	TGTGCCAGCAGCGGTGACGGGAGCTCCTACAATGAGCAGTTCTTC	CASSGDGSSYNEQFF
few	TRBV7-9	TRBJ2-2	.	TGTGCCAGCAGCCCACGGGTCGCGAACACCGGGGAGCTGTTTTTT	CASSPRVANTGELFF
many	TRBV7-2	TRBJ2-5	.	TGTGCCAGCAGCGCCGGGACTTTGATCGGGGAGACCCAGTACTTC	CASSAGTLIGETQYF
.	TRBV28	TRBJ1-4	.	TGTGCCAGCAGTTCCGGACCGGATGGAGCTAATGAAAAACTGTTTTTT	CASSSGPDGANEKLFF
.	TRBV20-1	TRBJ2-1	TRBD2	TGCAGTGCTAGAGGACCGTGGACTAGCGGCCCGTGGTCCTACAATGAGCAGTTCTTC	CSARGPWTSGPWSYNEQFF
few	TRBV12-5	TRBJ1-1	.	TGTGCTAGTGGTTCTCGGGGGTCCCGCACTGAAGCTTTCTTT	CASGSRGSRTEAFF
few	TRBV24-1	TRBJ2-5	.	TGTGCCACCAGTGATTCCAGGGTCCAAGAGACCCAGTACTTC	CATSDSRVQETQYF
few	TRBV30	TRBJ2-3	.	TGTGCCTGGAGTAGTAGCGGAGCAGATACGCAGTATTTT	CAWSSSGADTQYF
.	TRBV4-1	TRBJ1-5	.	TGCGCCAGCAGCCAAGTGGGGACGGTCAATCAGCCCCAGCATTTT	CASSQVGTVNQPQHF
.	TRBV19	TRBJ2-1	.	TGTGCCAGTAGTATCACAGGTAATGAGCAGTTCTTC	CASSITGNEQFF
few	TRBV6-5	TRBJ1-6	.	TGTGCCAGCAGTCCCCAGGGAAATAATTCACCCCTCCACTTT	CASSPQGNNSPLHF
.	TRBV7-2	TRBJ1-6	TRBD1	TGTGCCAGCAGCTTAAGACAGGGGGTTAATTCACCCCTCCACTTT	CASSLRQGVNSPLHF
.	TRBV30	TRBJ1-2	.	TGTGCCTGGAGTGTACCCACCGCCGGGATCTATGGCTACACCTTC	CAWSVPTAGIYGYTF
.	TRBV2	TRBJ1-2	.	TGTGCCAGCAGTGAAGACGGTTGGGGGCAGGACTATGGCTACACCTTC	CASSEDGWGQDYGYTF
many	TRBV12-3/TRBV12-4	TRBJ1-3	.	TGTGCCAGCAGTACAAGGAACAGGGTAGCAAACACCATATATTTT	CASSTRNRVANTIYF
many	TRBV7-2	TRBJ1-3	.	TGTGCCAGCAGCTTAGGAGCAGTCCTCTCTGGAAACACCATATATTTT	CASSLGAVLSGNTIYF
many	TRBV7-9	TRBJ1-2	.	TGTGCCAACGGCGCAGGTCCGGTCTATGGCTACACCTTC	CANGAGPVYGYTF
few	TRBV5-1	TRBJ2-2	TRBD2	TGCGCCAGCAGCTTGAGGTCGGCCGGGAGGGCGAACACCGGGGAGCTGTTTTTT	CASSLRSAGRANTGELFF
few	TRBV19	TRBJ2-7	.	TGTGCCAGTAGTAGCGTCAGGAAGGAATACGAGCAGTACTTC	CASSSVRKEYEQYF
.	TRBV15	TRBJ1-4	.	TGTGCCACCAGAGACGGGCTGGGGCCTAATGAAAAACTGTTTTTT	CATRDGLGPNEKLFF
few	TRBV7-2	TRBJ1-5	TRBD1	TGTGCCAGCAGCATGACGACAGGGCAATACCAGCCCCAGCATTTT	CASSMTTGQYQPQHF
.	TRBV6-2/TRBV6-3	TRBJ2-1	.	TGTGCCAGCAGTTACTCGGGGGGTTTCTCGATATACAATGAGCAGTTCTTC	CASSYSGGFSIYNEQFF
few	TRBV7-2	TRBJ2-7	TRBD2	TGTGCCAGCAGCTTTAGGACTAGCGGAAACTACGAGCAGTACTTC	CASSFRTSGNYEQYF
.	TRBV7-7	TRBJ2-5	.	TGTGCCAGCAGCTTAGGGCGCCCTGGGGAAGGGACCCAGTACTTC	CASSLGRPGEGTQYF
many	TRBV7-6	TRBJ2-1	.	TGTGCCAGCAGCACGTACGGGCCCGTAACCTCCTACAATGAGCAGTTCTTC	CASSTYGPVTSYNEQFF
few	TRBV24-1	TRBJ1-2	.	TGTGCCACCTATGGACTGGTGGATGGCTACACCTTC	CATYGLVDGYTF
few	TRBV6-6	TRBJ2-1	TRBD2	TGTGCCAGCAGTTACTACAGCGGGAACAATGAGCAGTTCTTC	CASSYYSGNNEQFF
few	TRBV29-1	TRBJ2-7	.	TGCAGCGTTGAACAAGGGGTCGAGCAGTACTTC	CSVEQGVEQYF
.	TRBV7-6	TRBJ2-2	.	TGTGCCAGCAGCCATGACTGGGACACCGGGGAGCTGTTTTTT	CASSHDWDTGELFF
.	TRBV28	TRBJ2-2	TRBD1	TGTGCCAGCCATAGACAGGGGGACACCGGGGAGCTGTTTTTT	CASHRQGDTGELFF
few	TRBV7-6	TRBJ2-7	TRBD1	TGTGCCAGCAGCCTGGGACAGGGGTCCTCCTACGAGCAGTACTTC	CASSLGQGSSYEQYF
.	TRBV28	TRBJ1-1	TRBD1	TGTGCCAGCGATACAGGGGGCAGAGTGACTGAAGCTTTCTTT	CASDTGGRVTEAFF